A single count supports the clone carrying this T cell receptor (beta chain). Its cognate antigen is unknown. This sample was included in a study of long-term antiretroviral therapy in people with HIV. They ran version v3.0 of the immunoSEQ assay at survey level. For every sample, sequencing targeted roughly 40,000-55,000 T-cell genomes. Profiling relied on immunoSEQ multiplex PCR, and the TCRdb table lists in-frame clones only, not all of them. The sample comprises roughly 42,000 clones, roughly nine tenths of which are singletons, and around 5.1% rests with the top ten. Study-wide findings and caveats: Despite increasing after ART, diversity remained lower than that of transplant donor controls. Documentation of ART adherence, viral resistance or therapy changes was absent. Dominance of pre-ART expanded clones persisted, fluctuating and often declining after ART.

CDR3 length: 14 amino acids. Germline V gene lookup returns CDR1 SGHDT and CDR2 YYEEEE. The V and J ends lost 2 bases and 7 bases, in that order; junction bases with no gene match: 8. This chain uses TRBV5-6 with TRBJ2-7; the match to TRBD2 covers 8 bases. The TCR was taken from a woman between 50 and 59 years old with HIV. The sample here was unsorted PBMCs, taken 0.1 years before starting antiretroviral therapy. CDR3 nucleotides: TGTGCCAGCAGCTTCCGGGGGGGCTCTGAAGAGCAGTACTTC. Amino acid sequence: CASSFRGGSEEQYF.